What follows is one T cell receptor beta chain and its context. Its target antigen remains unknown. The junction shows a germline mismatch at one end, possibly a read error. The sample holds other DNA sequences that translate to the same CDR3. The entry originates in a study of T cells in placental villitis. A note on the overall study: The study compared placental TCR-beta repertoires across villitis of unknown etiology, gestational-age-matched unaffected controls, and infectious villitis to test an allograft-versus-infection hypothesis.

The immunoSEQ v4 bias-controlled multiplex PCR assay, performed blinded to group allocation, was used to amplify TCR-beta CDR3 regions from genomic DNA. To estimate the quantities of nucleated cells and T cells in each sample, reference gene primers were added alongside the TCR-beta primers. Sequencing of the libraries was performed on an Illumina MiSeq with a 100-cycle paired-end protocol. Per the source publication's procedure: Diversity and richness were calculated in immunoSEQ Analyzer software; richness by iChao1, clonality based on Pielou evenness and Shannon diversity (0-1, higher means less diverse). CDR3 amino acid sequences together with V/J genes were queried against VDJdb for CMV, EBV and influenza A specificities, with confidence 3 and substitution 2 applied. The Morisita-Horn index was used to assess how much TCR-beta amino acid clonotypes overlapped between the villitis of unknown etiology, infectious villitis and control repertoires. TCRdb's version of the immuneACCESS table is confined to in-frame rearrangements and falls short of the full clone set. An unresolved V gene accounts for under half of the shortfall where checked; the remainder is of unknown origin. For V, J and clone size, that table is used; D and trimming come from the DNA. This sample comprises roughly 3,400 clones, about 70% of them detected only once. Of the sample, about a sixth falls within the top ten clones.

The five infectious villitis placentae, four with confirmed cytomegalovirus and one with Toxoplasma gondii, were included without being matched to the other groups. The mothers in the infectious villitis group were younger, had smaller fetuses, and delivered preterm or had intrauterine demise in two cases. Placentae were collected after delivery and examined grossly and histologically before archival tissue was selected. Five 10-micron scrolls were cut from each FFPE block, and DNA was then isolated using the AllPrep DNA/RNA FFPE Tissue kit. DNA concentration and purity were checked by NanoDrop, and RNA quality was assessed on a Bioanalyzer. General conclusions and limits of the study: CMV-specific clone frequencies were lower in villitis of unknown etiology than in infectious CMV cases (approximately 0.00095 vs 0.0099), and villitis of unknown etiology did not differ from controls on this measure. Small amounts of decidua were contained in the paraffin blocks, so some of the captured T cells, especially in controls, may have been decidual rather than villous infiltrates. Sequencing bulk tissue could not tell helper, regulatory or cytotoxic T cells apart, could not separate maternal from fetal T cells, and left out gamma-delta receptors.

From the cysteine up to the phenylalanine, the CDR3 has a length of 16 residues. Only the CDR3 DNA is retained, 48 bases long and in frame from the first base. Per the germline V gene (reference sequence), LGHDT is the CDR1 and YNNKEL is the CDR2. The sequence was collected from a human patient with infectious villitis; the placental T cells may come from both mother and fetus. Material: placental tissue containing maternal and fetal cells. The chain is encoded by TRBV3-1 (or the pseudogene TRBV3-2) joined to TRBJ2-6; TRBD2 is a weak D gene call, 7 bases matching. The bases are TGTGCCAGCAGCCAACCGGGGGGCGCTGGGGCCAATGTCCTGACTTTC. This codes for CASSQPGGAGANVLTF.